The T cell receptor (beta chain) described here comes from a study of T-cell reconstitution after alpha-beta-depleted transplantation in children. Notes on the study in general: Where some patients showed high TCRbeta diversity at day 60, it came from recipient T cells and thymic progenitors that had survived. As was reported, about two months after transplant, alpha-beta T cells came from several hundred expanded graft clones. After one year, T-cell counts and TCRbeta diversity mostly came from new T cells.

This clonotype was found a few times. Its antigen is still unknown. V trimming: 2 bases; J trimming: 10 bases; junction bases outside the gene matches: 7. The CDR3 spans 14 residues. Germline CDR1 reads SGHRS; CDR2 reads YFSETQ. Unique molecular identifiers featured in how the TCRbeta library was prepared. TCRdb re-called the PCR reads with MiXCR, one entry per CDR3 protein. The sample has hundreds of thousands of distinct CDR3 sequences, around 13% seen once; the top ten hold 0.79%. This material consisted of PBMCs, taken before TCRalphabeta/CD19-depleted stem cell transplant. The V gene is TRBV5-1, the J gene TRBJ2-1; 9 bases map to TRBD2. This clonotype originated in a girl aged 2 to 10 with congenital amegakaryocytic thrombocytopenia, due to receive a stem cell transplant. The CDR3 bases are TGCGCCAGCAGCTTCCCAGCGGGAGGCTGGGAGCAGTTCTTC. Translation: CASSFPAGGWEQFF.